This T cell receptor (beta chain) is from a study of blood T cell repertoires in COVID-19. Looking at the study overall: COVID-19 samples from acute and convalescent phases originated in the United States, Italy and Spain.

This CDR3 has 14 residues. Germline V lookup: CDR1 LNHDA, CDR2 SQIVND (reference sequence). Trimming removed 0 bases at V and 3 bases at J, with 9 bases between. TCRdb's table, derived via immunoSEQ multiplex PCR, lists solely in-frame clones and lacks some. The sample lists about 33,000 clones, more than 75% occurring once. The chain combines TRBV19 with TRBJ2-7, with D maybe TRBD1 (5 bases). The source is a man between 65 and 85 years old with acute or convalescent COVID-19. Sequencing was carried out using peripheral blood. The CDR3 bases are TGTGCCAGTAGTATAGAACATGACAGCTACGAGCAGTACTTC. Translation: CASSIEHDSYEQYF. Filled out from reference TRBV19 and TRBJ2-7, the complete variable domain reads DGGITQSPKYLFRKEGQNVTLSCEQNLNHDAMYWYRQDPGQGLRLIYYSQIVNDFQKGDIAEGYSVSREKKESFPLTVTSAQKNPTAFYLCASSIEHDSYEQYFGPGTRLTVT.